The rows below give T cell receptor beta chains drawn from one sample of a study of Tregs in tolerant kidney transplant recipients. Clones were sequenced by immunoSEQ multiplex PCR, and TCRdb holds only the in-frame ones, with some missing. This sample has tens of thousands of clones, with 85% to 90% found just once. The sample in question was CD4+ T cells from blood, obtained before the transplant. The receptors come from a human donor who received a combined kidney and bone marrow transplant. The CDR3 runs from the conserved cysteine through the conserved F or W. D genes are given only for firm matches. Clone size is stated in some rows and not others, as once, few, many or a class when expanded.

TRBJ2-7	TRBD2	once	TRBV27	TGTGCCAGCAGTCGGCATTCCCTAGGACTAGCGGAGGCCCTCTACGAGCAGTACTTC	CASSRHSLGLAEALYEQYF
TRBJ2-7	TRBD2	NA	TRBV27	TGTGCCAGCAGTAGGAATTTCTTAGCGGGAGCGAACTACGAGCAGTACTTC	CASSRNFLAGANYEQYF
TRBJ1-1	NA	NA	TRBV19	TGTGCCGGAAGAGGGTTGCCCTGGACTGAAGCTTTCTTT	CAGRGLPWTEAFF
TRBJ2-5	NA	NA	TRBV20-1	TGCAGTGCGGCCAGGGAGACCCAGTACTTC	CSAARETQYF
TRBJ2-5	TRBD2	NA	TRBV30	TGTGCCTGGAAGTTAGCGGGAAAAGAGACCCAGTACTTC	CAWKLAGKETQYF
TRBJ2-7	TRBD1	NA	TRBV18	TGTGCCAGCTCACAAGCCGGGACAGACTACGAGCAGTACTTC	CASSQAGTDYEQYF
TRBJ2-7	TRBD2	once	TRBV7-2	TGTGCCAGCAGCCCCCATGTAGCGGGGTCATACGAGCAGTACTTC	CASSPHVAGSYEQYF
TRBJ2-1	NA	NA	TRBV29-1	TGCAGCGTTGAAGATCACTCCTACAATGAGCAGTTCTTC	CSVEDHSYNEQFF
TRBJ2-6	NA	NA	TRBV28	TGTGCCAGCACGAGAAGCTCTGGGGCCAACGTCCTGACTTTC	CASTRSSGANVLTF
TRBJ1-2	NA	NA	TRBV12-5	TGTGCTAGTGGTTTCGGGATAGCTAACTATGGCTACACCTTC	CASGFGIANYGYTF
TRBJ2-1	NA	NA	TRBV2	TGTGCCAGCAGTGAAAGAGGAGGGGGCGACTACAATGAGCAGTTCTTC	CASSERGGGDYNEQFF
TRBJ2-3	TRBD2	once	TRBV19	TGTGCCAGTAGTATAGGTACTAGCGGGACTTACACAGATACGCAGTATTTT	CASSIGTSGTYTDTQYF
TRBJ1-1	NA	NA	TRBV6-1	TGTGCCAGCAGTAGGACACACCAGAACACTGAAGCTTTCTTT	CASSRTHQNTEAFF
TRBJ2-1	TRBD1	NA	TRBV4-1	TGCGCCAGCAGCCAAGCCCTTACCGGGACAGGGAGACACAATGAGCAGTTCTTC	CASSQALTGTGRHNEQFF
TRBJ2-2	TRBD2	NA	TRBV7-2	TGTGCCAGCAGCCCGGGGGGGAGCGGGAGTATGACCGGGGAGCTGTTTTTT	CASSPGGSGSMTGELFF
TRBJ2-5	NA	NA	TRBV18	TGTGCCAGCTCACCTAAACAAGAGACCCAGTACTTC	CASSPKQETQYF